The TCR beta chain under discussion was sequenced for a study of OX40 agonist ivuxolimab in advanced cancers. Study summary: The dose-escalation group included hepatocellular carcinoma, melanoma, renal cell carcinoma and head and neck cancer. Three patients, one with hepatocellular carcinoma and two with cutaneous melanoma, responded partially.

Assay: immunoSEQ multiplex PCR; the TCRdb copy retains only in-frame clones and omits some. Of about 62,000 clones listed, roughly 85% are singletons. The CDR3 sequence is 15 residues long. CDR1 is SNHLY and CDR2 is FYNNEI in the germline V gene. On this clone itself: Its ends do not fully match the called genes, so a read error is possible.

Enrollment shut out patients with autoimmune disease history or systemic immunosuppression. The source material was CD4+ or CD8+ T cells sorted from blood, sampled in a trial of the OX40 agonist ivuxolimab. The sequence derives from an adult with an advanced solid tumor such as melanoma, head and neck, liver or kidney cancer. This chain uses TRBV2 with TRBJ2-5; 14 bases line up with TRBD2. The CDR3 coding sequence is TGTGCCAGCAGTGAAGCGGGACTAGCGGGGGAGACGGAAGACTTC. The encoded protein is CASSEAGLAGETEDF.